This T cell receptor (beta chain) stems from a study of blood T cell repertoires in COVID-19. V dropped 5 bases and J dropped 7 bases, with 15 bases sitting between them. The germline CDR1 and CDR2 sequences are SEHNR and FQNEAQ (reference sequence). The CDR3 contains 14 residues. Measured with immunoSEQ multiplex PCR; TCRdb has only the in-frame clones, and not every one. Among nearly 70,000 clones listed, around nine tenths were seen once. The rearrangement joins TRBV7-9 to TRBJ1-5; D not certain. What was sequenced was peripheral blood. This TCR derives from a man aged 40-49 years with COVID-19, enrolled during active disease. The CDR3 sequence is CASSREGAEQPQHF. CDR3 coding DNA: TGTGCCAGCAGCAGAGAGGGAGCTGAGCAGCCCCAGCATTTT.